This T cell receptor (beta chain) was sequenced during a study of blood T cell repertoires in COVID-19. Authors' methods: Reference gene primers were amplified, and this amplification served to estimate nucleated cell counts. Repertoires were generated with immunoSEQ multiplex PCR, while TCRdb's copy carries only in-frame clones and drops some. Clonal size and the V and J genes are those of that table, whereas D and trimming came from the DNA. The table records tens of thousands of clones, approximately 80% of them present only once. With 1 base removed from V and 7 bases from J, the gap between germline ends came to 10 bases. This CDR3 has 14 amino acids. Germline V gene sequence: CDR1 LGHNA, CDR2 YNFKEQ.

The sequence came from a human donor in a cohort sampled during active COVID-19. This chain links TRBV4-2 with TRBJ1-4; the D gene is possibly TRBD1 (5 bases). Source material: peripheral blood. The CDR3 region has the DNA TGTGCCAGCAGCCAAGGACGCGGGGGTGAAAAACTGTTTTTT. Protein sequence: CASSQGRGGEKLFF.